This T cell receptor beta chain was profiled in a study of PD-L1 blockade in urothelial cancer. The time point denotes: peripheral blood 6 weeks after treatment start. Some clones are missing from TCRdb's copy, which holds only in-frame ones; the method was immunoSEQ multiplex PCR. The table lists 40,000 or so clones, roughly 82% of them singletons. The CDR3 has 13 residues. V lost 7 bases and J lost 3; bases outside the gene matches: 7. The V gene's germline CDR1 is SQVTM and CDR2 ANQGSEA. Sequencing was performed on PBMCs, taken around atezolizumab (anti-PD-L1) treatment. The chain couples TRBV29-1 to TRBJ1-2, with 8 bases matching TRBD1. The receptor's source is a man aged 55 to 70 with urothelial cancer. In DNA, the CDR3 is TGCAGCGCCAGGACAGGGCTTGACTATGGCTACACCTTC. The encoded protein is CSARTGLDYGYTF.